Shown below are 30 T cell receptor beta chains from a single sample sequenced in a study of CD8+ T cells in alopecia areata. It was cDNA, reverse transcribed from extracted RNA, that served as the sequencing template. Produced via immunoSEQ multiplex PCR; TCRdb's table is partial and in-frame only. The repertoire holds about 210,000 clones, with 50% to 70% as singletons. Treatment in this sample: oral pan-JAK inhibitor, 5-10 mg twice daily. The specimen comprised CD4+ T cells sorted from blood, sampled at week 4, from a patient treated with tofacitinib. The origin of the receptors is a human donor with alopecia areata.

The genes are TRBV9 and TRBJ1-6; D is undetermined. Germline V gene lookup returns CDR1 SGDLS and CDR2 YYNGEE. Trimming pared 7 bases from V and 5 bases from J, leaving 13 bases between. This CDR3 region has 14 residues. CDR3 sequence (DNA): TGTGCCAGCGGGGAGACACAGCATAATTCACCCCTCCACTTT. Translation: CASGETQHNSPLHF.

The rearrangement joins TRBV29-1 to TRBJ2-3; no definite D call. Germline CDR1 SQVTM, CDR2 ANQGSEA. The V and J ends lost 4 bases and 4 bases respectively, with 3 bases between them. The CDR3 loop spans 10 amino acids. The CDR3, as DNA: TGCAGCGTTGGGGCAGATACGCAGTATTTT. It encodes CSVGADTQYF.

This clone was detected a few times. The chain links TRBV5-6 to TRBJ2-6, with unresolved D. CDR3 size: 14 residues. Trimming cost V 2 bases and J 6 bases, with 9 bases left between them. CDR1 SGHDT and CDR2 YYEEEE come from the germline V gene. The CDR3 DNA sequence: TGTGCCAGCAGCTTTCGAGCCTTGGCCAACGTCCTGACTTTC. Protein product: CASSFRALANVLTF.

The chain joins TRBV5-6 to TRBJ2-1; D is uncertain. The V gene's germline CDR1 is SGHDT and CDR2 YYEEEE. Between the trimmed V and J ends, which lost 1 base and 8 bases, there was a span of 4 bases. The CDR3 is 11 amino acids. The CDR3 region has the DNA TGTGCCAGCAGCTTGAGGGATGAGCAGTTCTTC. It codes for CASSLRDEQFF.

About this clone: The identical CDR3 is also encoded by other nucleotide sequences in the sample. The V gene is TRBV29-1, the J gene TRBJ2-7; 7 bases fit TRBD2. V was clipped by 6 bases and J by 3 bases; unmatched bases: 8. The CDR3 has 13 amino acids. The V gene's germline CDR1 is SQVTM and CDR2 ANQGSEA. The CDR3 DNA reads TGCAGCGTAGCGGGGCGGGCCCACTACGAGCAGTACTTC. It is translated as CSVAGRAHYEQYF.

The chain links TRBV29-1 to TRBJ2-5; D gene ambiguous. CDR1 and CDR2 (germline): SQVTM, ANQGSEA. The ends were cut back, 4 bases at V and 4 bases at J, with 10 bases in the middle. The CDR3 extends over 12 amino acids. The CDR3 sequence is CSVVRGIETQYF. As DNA, the CDR3 is TGCAGCGTTGTCCGTGGGATAGAGACCCAGTACTTC.

A few counts support this clone. This chain joins TRBV28 and TRBJ1-1, with no clear D. Germline V CDR1 and CDR2: MDHEN, SYDVKM. V was pared by 8 bases and J by 0 bases, with 4 bases between. The CDR3 is 11 residues long. The CDR3 protein is CASLVNTEAFF. CDR3 coding DNA: TGTGCCAGCCTGGTGAACACTGAAGCTTTCTTT. Combining the CDR3 with reference TRBV28 and TRBJ1-1 gives the whole variable domain DVKVTQSSRYLVKRTGEKVFLECVQDMDHENMFWYRQDPGLGLRLIYFSYDVKMKEKGDIPEGYSVSREKKERFSLILESASTNQTSMYLCASLVNTEAFFGQGTRLTVV.

This chain joins TRBV5-5 and TRBJ2-7; TRBD1 agrees at 12 bases. This CDR3 comprises 16 residues. Per germline, CDR1 SGHKS and CDR2 YYEKEE (reference sequence). Trimming took 4 bases from V and 5 from J; bases not matched to a gene: 10. The CDR3 DNA follows: TGTGCCAGCAGCCGGAAGGGACAGGGGGCATCGAACGAGCAGTACTTC. It yields the protein CASSRKGQGASNEQYF.

This rearrangement joins TRBV4-1 to TRBJ1-6, with D possibly being TRBD1 (5 bases). CDR3 length: 16 residues. V lost 4 bases and J 10 bases, leaving 20 bases between the germline ends. From germline, CDR1 is MGHRA and CDR2 YSYEKL. The CDR3 loop reads CASSLEGIRRDSPLHF. The CDR3 bases are TGCGCCAGCAGCCTTGAGGGCATCCGGCGGGACTCACCCCTCCACTTT.

This clone was picked up many times. This rearrangement joins TRBV15 to TRBJ1-3; D is unclear. Looked up from germline, CDR1 is LNHNV and CDR2 is YYDKDF (reference sequence). V lost 0 bases and J lost 4, with 7 bases in between. This CDR3 comprises 14 residues. The CDR3 sequence: CATSRDWSGNTIYF. CDR3 sequence (DNA): TGTGCCACCAGCAGAGATTGGTCGGGAAACACCATATATTTT.

The chain joins TRBV2 to TRBJ2-2, with 9 bases fitting TRBD2. Per the germline V gene, CDR1 is SNHLY and CDR2 is FYNNEI. The CDR3 covers 15 residues. With V trimmed by 8 bases and J by 2 bases, 6 bases remained unmatched. The CDR3 region is CASRSGGLNTGELFF. The CDR3 DNA sequence: TGTGCCAGCCGTAGCGGGGGCCTAAACACCGGGGAGCTGTTTTTT.

The gene calls are TRBV13 and TRBJ2-7; D is undetermined. Germline V gene sequence: CDR1 PRHDT, CDR2 FYEKMQ (reference sequence). The germline V and J ends were trimmed by 4 bases and 0 bases, with 4 bases remaining between them. The CDR3 contains 12 residues. As DNA, the CDR3 is TGTGCCAGCAGCTCCGTCTCCTACGAGCAGTACTTC. It yields the protein CASSSVSYEQYF.

This chain joins TRBV7-2 and TRBJ1-2, with TRBD1 matching over 7 bases. The V gene end was trimmed by 5 bases and the J gene end by 6 bases; junction bases not matched to a gene: 9. The CDR3 is 14 amino acids. In germline, CDR1 is SGHTA, CDR2 FQGNSA. This CDR3 reads CASSPTTGIDGYTF. The CDR3 DNA sequence: TGTGCCAGCAGCCCCACGACAGGGATTGATGGCTACACCTTC.

The chain combines TRBV27 with TRBJ1-5; D is unclear. The V end lost 8 bases, the J end lost 4 bases, and 9 bases lay between the germline ends. Germline V gene lookup returns CDR1 MNHEY and CDR2 SMNVEV (reference sequence). The CDR3 extends over 12 amino acids. The chain's CDR3 is CASAAVNQPQHF. Written as DNA, the CDR3 is TGTGCCAGCGCGGCGGTAAATCAGCCCCAGCATTTT.

The rearrangement links TRBV29-1 to TRBJ2-1; 9 nucleotides line up with TRBD1. The germline V gene encodes CDR1 SQVTM and CDR2 ANQGSEA. CDR3 length equals 14 residues. V was clipped by 3 bases and J by 3 bases; unmatched bases: 3. The CDR3 is CSVEETGGYNEQFF. The CDR3 DNA is TGCAGCGTTGAGGAGACAGGGGGCTACAATGAGCAGTTCTTC.

V is TRBV29-1 and J is TRBJ1-2; D not certain. Trimming took off 2 bases at V and 6 bases at J, with 13 bases between the two ends. Germline values: CDR1 SQVTM, CDR2 ANQGSEA. This CDR3 has 13 residues. The chain's CDR3 is CSVEWAAAHGYTF. In nucleotides, the CDR3 is TGCAGCGTTGAATGGGCAGCCGCTCATGGCTACACCTTC. Combining the CDR3 with reference TRBV29-1 and TRBJ1-2 gives the whole variable domain SAVISQKPSRDICQRGTSLTIQCQVDSQVTMMFWYRQQPGQSLTLIATANQGSEATYESGFVIDKFPISRPNLTFSTLTVSNMSPEDSSIYLCSVEWAAAHGYTFGSGTRLTVV.

The rearrangement joins TRBV6-5 to TRBJ2-3; no clear D gene. V was shortened by 5 bases and J by 6 bases, with 15 bases between the two germline ends. Germline values: CDR1 MNHEY, CDR2 SVGAGI. The length of the CDR3 is 14 residues. The CDR3 protein is CASSDQPSGDTQYF. CDR3 nucleotides: TGTGCCAGCAGTGATCAGCCAAGTGGGGATACGCAGTATTTT.

J is TRBJ2-1 and V is TRBV4-3, with TRBD2 matching over 9 bases. The germline CDR1 and CDR2 sequences are LGHNA and YSLEER. With 0 bases clipped from V and 9 bases from J, the junction kept 3 bases outside the gene matches. This CDR3 comprises 14 residues. The CDR3 sequence: CASSQEASGAEQFF. The DNA for the CDR3 is TGCGCCAGCAGCCAAGAGGCTAGCGGGGCTGAGCAGTTCTTC.

V is TRBV30 and J is TRBJ1-5, with D hard to call. The CDR3 totals 15 residues. V lost 5 bases and J lost 2, with 16 bases in between. Germline CDR1 reads GTSNPN; CDR2 reads SVGIG (reference sequence). CDR3 nucleotide sequence: TGTGCCTGGGGGCTGGGAGTAACGGGCAATCAGCCCCAGCATTTT. Its protein product is CAWGLGVTGNQPQHF. Based on the CDR3 plus reference TRBV30 and TRBJ1-5, the full variable domain is SQTIHQWPATLVQPVGSPLSLECTVEGTSNPNLYWYRQAAGRGLQLLFYSVGIGQISSEVPQNLSASRPQDRQFILSSKKLLLSDSGFYLCAWGLGVTGNQPQHFGDGTRLSIL.

This chain links TRBV30 with TRBJ1-1, with 7 bases aligning to TRBD1. Trimming removed 5 bases from V and 3 bases from J; junction bases left unmatched: 0. The CDR3 is 11 residues long. Germline CDR1 is GTSNPN and CDR2 is SVGIG (reference sequence). CDR3 amino acids: CAWDRDTEAFF. Here the CDR3 DNA reads TGTGCCTGGGACAGGGACACTGAAGCTTTCTTT.

The rearrangement uses TRBV19 and TRBJ1-1, with D tentatively TRBD1 (5 bases). Trimming stripped 3 bases from V and 0 bases from J, with 8 bases between. From germline, CDR1 is LNHDA and CDR2 SQIVND (reference sequence). The length of the CDR3 is 14 residues. The CDR3 region has the DNA TGTGCCAGTAGTATTGGGGGACTGAACACTGAAGCTTTCTTT. Amino acid sequence: CASSIGGLNTEAFF.

The chain joins TRBV29-1 to TRBJ2-6; no definite D call. CDR1 is SQVTM and CDR2 is ANQGSEA in the germline V gene. The CDR3 has 13 amino acids. The V gene lost 6 bases and the J gene lost 0 bases, with 6 bases spanning the gap. The CDR3, as DNA: TGCAGCGTCGGGTACTCTGGGGCCAACGTCCTGACTTTC. Protein: CSVGYSGANVLTF.

A single count supports this clone. This sequence joins TRBV29-1 and TRBJ2-7, with TRBD1 as a possible D gene (5 bases). The CDR3 sequence is 12 residues long. V dropped 4 bases and J dropped 3 bases, with 10 bases sitting between them. Germline assignment: CDR1 SQVTM and CDR2 ANQGSEA. The CDR3 nucleotides read TGCAGCGTTGTGAGTGACAGCTACGAGCAGTACTTC. It translates to CSVVSDSYEQYF.

This clone came up a few times. This sequence joins TRBV6-1 and TRBJ2-4, with a possible D match to TRBD1 (6 bases). This CDR3 is built from 13 residues. Trimming removed 3 bases at V and 7 bases at J, with 10 bases between. Germline V gene data show CDR1 as MNHNS and CDR2 as SASEGT. CDR3 sequence: CASSEHRANIQYF. CDR3 DNA: TGTGCCAGCAGTGAGCACAGGGCTAACATTCAGTACTTC.

This chain uses TRBV6-5 with TRBJ1-5; D is ambiguous. V gave up 0 bases and J gave up 8 bases, with 11 bases separating them. The CDR3 is 14 residues long. Germline V gene lookup returns CDR1 MNHEY and CDR2 SVGAGI. This CDR3 reads CASSYSTNKEPQHF. The CDR3 region has the DNA TGTGCCAGCAGTTACTCGACAAATAAGGAGCCCCAGCATTTT.

V usage is TRBV25-1 and J usage is TRBJ1-2; D is uncertain. The germline V and J ends were trimmed by 4 bases and 6 bases, with 6 bases remaining between them. Looked up from germline, CDR1 is MGHDK and CDR2 is SYGVNS. This CDR3 region has 11 residues. CDR3 bases: TGTGCCAGCAGTGTCGCTAATGGCTACACCTTC. Its protein product is CASSVANGYTF.

In its sample, this clone was seen once. This sequence joins TRBV28 and TRBJ1-2; D remains unclear. The CDR3 is 10 residues long. V lost 7 bases and J lost 11, with 11 bases in between. Germline V gene lookup returns CDR1 MDHEN and CDR2 SYDVKM. CDR3 sequence: CASTRSGYTF. DNA of the CDR3: TGTGCCAGCACACGGTCCGGGTACACCTTC.

The gene calls are TRBV7-9 and TRBJ2-7; possible D gene TRBD1, 6 bases. The V and J ends lost 3 bases and 2 bases respectively, with 11 bases between them. CDR1 is SEHNR, CDR2 FQNEAQ, per germline (reference sequence). The CDR3 sequence is 14 residues long. This chain's CDR3 is CASSFSGTTYEQYF. The CDR3 DNA is TGTGCCAGCAGCTTTTCAGGGACAACCTACGAGCAGTACTTC. Filled out from reference TRBV7-9 and TRBJ2-7, the complete variable domain reads DTGVSQNPRHKITKRGQNVTFRCDPISEHNRLYWYRQTLGQGPEFLTYFQNEAQLEKSRLLSDRFSAERPKGSFSTLEIQRTEQGDSAMYLCASSFSGTTYEQYFGPGTRLTVT.

The rearrangement joins TRBV25-1 to TRBJ1-2, with D uncertain. CDR1 is MGHDK and CDR2 is SYGVNS in the germline V gene. Deletions cut 5 bases from V and 3 bases from J, with 10 bases between. CDR3 length: 13 residues. The CDR3 spells CASSSTGDYGYTF. CDR3 nucleotide sequence: TGTGCCAGCAGTTCTACGGGCGACTATGGCTACACCTTC.

This clone appeared a few times. The gene calls are TRBV30 and TRBJ1-4; D remains ambiguous. The CDR3 covers 13 residues. Per the germline V gene, CDR1 is GTSNPN and CDR2 is SVGIG (reference sequence). The V and J ends lost 1 base and 4 bases respectively, with 7 bases between them. The CDR3 nucleotides read TGTGCCTGGAGTGAAGGAGTTAATGAAAAACTGTTTTTT. Amino acids: CAWSEGVNEKLFF.